This T cell receptor (beta chain) was documented in a study of PD-1 blockade in classical Hodgkin lymphoma. Across the study: Nivolumab dosing for patients was 3 mg/kg, administered intravenously every 2 weeks.

Only in-frame clones appear in the TCRdb table, and some are missing; sequencing was by immunoSEQ multiplex PCR. Counted here are roughly 140,000 clones, under 85% occurring once; the ten biggest clones make up 7% to 9.5%. The CDR3 loop spans 14 amino acids. V gave up 6 bases and J gave up 4 bases; unmatched junction bases: 2. Germline CDR1 and CDR2: ENHRY and SYGVKD. Study conclusions and caveats: Unlike CD8+ TCR diversity, which did not rise significantly by C4D1, CD4+ TCR diversity did.

This clone was observed a handful of times. Its antigen is as yet unknown. Relapse after autologous stem cell transplantation occurred in every patient, and brentuximab vedotin exposure varied. Sample: peripheral blood mononuclear cells (PBMCs), taken before the second cycle of nivolumab. The chain recombines TRBV10-3 with TRBJ2-1, with TRBD2 identical over 11 bases. This clonotype was obtained from a human donor with classical Hodgkin lymphoma. DNA of the CDR3: TGTGCCATCAGCGGGACTAGCGGATACAATGAGCAGTTCTTC. Amino acid sequence: CAISGTSGYNEQFF.